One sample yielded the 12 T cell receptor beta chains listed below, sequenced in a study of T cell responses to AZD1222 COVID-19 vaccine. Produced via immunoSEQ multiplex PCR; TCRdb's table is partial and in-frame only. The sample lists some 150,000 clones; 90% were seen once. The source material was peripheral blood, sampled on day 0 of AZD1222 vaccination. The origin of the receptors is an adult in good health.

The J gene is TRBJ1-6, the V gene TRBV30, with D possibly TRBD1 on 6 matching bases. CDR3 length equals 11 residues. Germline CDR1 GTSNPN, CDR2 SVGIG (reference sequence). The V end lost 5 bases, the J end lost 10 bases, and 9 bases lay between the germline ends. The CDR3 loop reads CAWHGGSPLHF. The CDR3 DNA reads TGTGCCTGGCATGGGGGCTCACCCCTCCACTTT.

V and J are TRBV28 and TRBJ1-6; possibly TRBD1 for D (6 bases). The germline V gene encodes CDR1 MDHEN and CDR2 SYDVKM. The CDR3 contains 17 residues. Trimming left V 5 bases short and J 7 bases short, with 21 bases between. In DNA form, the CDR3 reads TGTGCCAGCAGTCTACCAGGACAGCGAAGTATCAATTCACCCCTCCACTTT. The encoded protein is CASSLPGQRSINSPLHF.

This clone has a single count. CDR3 DNA sequence: TGTGCCAGCAGCCGGAACGTCGGGACAGTTAAAGAAAAACTGTTTTTT. It specifies CASSRNVGTVKEKLFF. The V gene is TRBV4-2, the J gene TRBJ1-4; 7 bases match TRBD1. Germline assignment: CDR1 LGHNA and CDR2 YNFKEQ. V dropped 4 bases and J dropped 8; count of bases not matched to a gene: 13. CDR3 length: 16 residues.

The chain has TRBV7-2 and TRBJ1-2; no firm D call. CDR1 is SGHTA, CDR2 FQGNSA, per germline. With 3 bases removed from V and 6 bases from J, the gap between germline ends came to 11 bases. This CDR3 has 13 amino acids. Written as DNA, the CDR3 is TGTGCCAGCAGCTTCTGGACCGAGGATGGCTACACCTTC. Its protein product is CASSFWTEDGYTF.

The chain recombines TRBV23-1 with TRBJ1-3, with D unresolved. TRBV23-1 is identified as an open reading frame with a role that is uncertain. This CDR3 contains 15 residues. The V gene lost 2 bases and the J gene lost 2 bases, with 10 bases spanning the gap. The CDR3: CASSQPDTAGNTIYF. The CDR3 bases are TGCGCCAGCAGTCAACCCGACACCGCTGGAAACACCATATATTTT.

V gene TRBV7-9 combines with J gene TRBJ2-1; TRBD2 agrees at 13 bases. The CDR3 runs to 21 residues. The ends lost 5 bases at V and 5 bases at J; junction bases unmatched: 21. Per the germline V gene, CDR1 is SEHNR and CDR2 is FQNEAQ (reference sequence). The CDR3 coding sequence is TGTGCCAGCAGCGGGGCCGCACAGGGACTAGCGGGACAGAGTTATGACAATGAGCAGTTCTTC. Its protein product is CASSGAAQGLAGQSYDNEQFF.

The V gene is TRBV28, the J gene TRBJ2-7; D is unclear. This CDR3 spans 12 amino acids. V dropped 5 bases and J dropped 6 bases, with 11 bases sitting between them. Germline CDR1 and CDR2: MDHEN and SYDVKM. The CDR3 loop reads CASSPDGLEQYF. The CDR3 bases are TGTGCCAGCAGTCCTGACGGCCTCGAGCAGTACTTC.

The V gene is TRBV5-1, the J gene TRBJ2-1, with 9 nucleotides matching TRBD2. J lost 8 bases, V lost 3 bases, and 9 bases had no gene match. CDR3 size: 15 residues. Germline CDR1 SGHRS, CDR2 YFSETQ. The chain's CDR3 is CASSSRGLALDEQFF. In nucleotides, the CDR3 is TGCGCCAGCAGCTCTAGGGGACTAGCTCTGGATGAGCAGTTCTTC.

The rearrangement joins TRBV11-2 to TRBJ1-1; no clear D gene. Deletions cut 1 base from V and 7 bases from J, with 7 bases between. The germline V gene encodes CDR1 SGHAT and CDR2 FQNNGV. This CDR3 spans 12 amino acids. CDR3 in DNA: TGTGCCAGCAGCTTAGCCCGCTTTGAAGCTTTCTTT. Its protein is CASSLARFEAFF.

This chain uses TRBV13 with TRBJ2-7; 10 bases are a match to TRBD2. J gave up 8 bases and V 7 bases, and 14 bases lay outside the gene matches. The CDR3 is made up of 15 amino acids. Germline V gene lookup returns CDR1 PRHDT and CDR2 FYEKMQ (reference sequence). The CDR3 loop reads CASTLRTSGDDKQYF. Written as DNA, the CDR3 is TGTGCCAGCACCCTCAGGACTAGCGGTGACGATAAGCAGTACTTC.

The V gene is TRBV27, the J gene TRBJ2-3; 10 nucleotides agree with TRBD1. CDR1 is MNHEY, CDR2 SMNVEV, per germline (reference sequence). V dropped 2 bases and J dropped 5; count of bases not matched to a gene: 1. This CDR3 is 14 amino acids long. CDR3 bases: TGTGCCAGCAGTTTAAGGGACAGGGGAGATACGCAGTATTTT. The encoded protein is CASSLRDRGDTQYF.

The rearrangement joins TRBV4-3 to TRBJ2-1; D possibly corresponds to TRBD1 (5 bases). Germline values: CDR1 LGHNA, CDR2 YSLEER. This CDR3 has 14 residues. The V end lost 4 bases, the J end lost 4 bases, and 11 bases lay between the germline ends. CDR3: CASSLSPGYNEQFF. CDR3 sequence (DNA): TGCGCCAGCAGCCTATCCCCAGGGTACAATGAGCAGTTCTTC.